The clone carrying this TCR beta chain came up a few times. Its antigen is unknown. The TCR library protocol attached unique molecular identifiers to the individual cDNA molecules. TCRdb itself ran the 5' RACE reads through MiXCR, one entry per CDR3 protein. The sample has more than 95,000 distinct CDR3 sequences, 15% seen once. This sample is drawn from a study of early T cells in non-severe SARS-CoV-2 infection. Across the whole study: The input, bulk RNA from unsorted whole blood, was sequenced, and chains were unpaired. Study results and caveats: Using VDJdb, the matching emphasized anti-spike CD8 responses while missing private and CD4 specificities.

There are 14 residues in the CDR3. Trimming removed 2 bases at V and 3 bases at J, with 11 bases between. Germline V gene lookup returns CDR1 SEHNR and CDR2 FQNEAQ (reference sequence). Sequencing was performed on whole blood. This rearrangement joins TRBV7-9 to TRBJ2-7; D not resolved. The TCR was taken from an adult who was a healthcare worker with PCR-confirmed SARS-CoV-2 infection or an uninfected control (not recorded which). CDR3 in amino acids: CASSLSSRNYEQYF. The CDR3 DNA sequence: TGTGCCAGCAGCTTATCATCGCGGAACTACGAGCAGTACTTC.